This T cell receptor (beta chain) was recovered during a study of radiation and T cells in renal cell carcinoma. Study findings and constraints: Dominant CDR3 motifs were more common in irradiated tumors than controls. Top 100 clonotypes averaged around 50% in irradiated versus about 43% in nephrectomy-only tumors.

A few counts support this clone. Its target is not known. Some clones are missing from TCRdb's copy, which holds only in-frame ones; the method was immunoSEQ multiplex PCR. This table has just over 15,000 clones, over 60% appearing once. Treatment meaning: 15 Gy SBRT to primary tumor, nephrectomy 4 weeks later. Nephrectomy followed 15 Gy stereotactic body radiation by 4 weeks. Germline-derived CDR1 and CDR2 are SGHAT and FQNNGV. J lost 2 bases, V lost 4 bases, and 6 bases had no gene match. This CDR3 spans 15 amino acids. The sequence derives from an older woman with renal cell carcinoma. This chain uses TRBV11-2 with TRBJ2-7; 9 positions agree with TRBD1. The sequencing used tumor tissue, collected from a patient whose treatment included radiotherapy and nephrectomy. CDR3 amino acids: CASSSPGQGPYEQYF. DNA for the CDR3: TGTGCCAGCAGCTCTCCGGGACAGGGCCCCTACGAGCAGTACTTC.